What follows are 20 T cell receptor beta chains derived from one specimen sequenced in a study of cytomegalovirus exposure and HLA in healthy donors. It was with 60 Vbeta and 13 Jbeta primers that the PCR ran. Measured with immunoSEQ multiplex PCR; TCRdb has only the in-frame clones, and not every one. The profile shows 110,000 or so clones, 75% to 85% of them singletons. The source material was PBMCs. The receptors shown here come from a man between 18 and 35 years old in good health and CMV-seronegative.

The chain recombines TRBV28 with TRBJ2-2, with 9 bases lining up with TRBD1. This CDR3 is 16 amino acids long. The ends lost 6 bases at V and 4 bases at J; junction bases unmatched: 9. Germline-derived CDR1 and CDR2 are MDHEN and SYDVKM. CDR3 sequence: CASRIQGAGGTGELFF. The DNA of the CDR3 is TGTGCCAGCAGGATACAGGGGGCTGGTGGCACCGGGGAGCTGTTTTTT.

The chain is built from TRBV28 and TRBJ1-2, with 8 bases matching TRBD1. The CDR3 runs to 13 residues. Germline CDR1 and CDR2: MDHEN and SYDVKM. J gave up 6 bases and V 2 bases, and 2 bases lay outside the gene matches. CDR3 loop: CASSLPQGDGYTF. Written as DNA, the CDR3 is TGTGCCAGCAGTTTACCACAGGGGGATGGCTACACCTTC.

The rearrangement uses TRBV28 and TRBJ2-1, with 8 bases identical to TRBD2. Germline CDR1 MDHEN, CDR2 SYDVKM. V was pared by 4 bases and J by 9 bases, with 11 bases of the junction left unmatched. The CDR3 contains 15 residues. In DNA, the CDR3 is TGTGCCAGCAGTTCACCAGCGGGAGTAAACGGTGAGCAGTTCTTC. Protein product: CASSSPAGVNGEQFF.

The rearrangement uses TRBV2 and TRBJ2-1, with 13 nucleotides matching TRBD2. Looked up from germline, CDR1 is SNHLY and CDR2 is FYNNEI. The CDR3 spans 15 residues. The J segment lost 12 bases and the V segment lost 4 bases, leaving 9 bases of the junction unmatched. The CDR3 sequence is CASSGTSGRARAQFF. The DNA for the CDR3 is TGTGCCAGCAGTGGCACTAGCGGGAGGGCTAGGGCGCAGTTCTTC.

The chain recombines TRBV7-2 with TRBJ1-1; D is undetermined. Germline lookup yields CDR1 SGHTA and CDR2 FQGNSA. The V end lost 5 bases, the J end lost 0 bases, and 10 bases lay between the germline ends. The CDR3 length is 14 residues. This chain's CDR3 is CASSPQLMNTEAFF. The CDR3 DNA follows: TGTGCCAGCAGCCCACAGCTGATGAACACTGAAGCTTTCTTT.

The rearrangement joins TRBV10-3 to TRBJ2-3, with 7 bases lining up with TRBD2. With 10 bases clipped from V and 0 bases from J, the junction kept 10 bases outside the gene matches. The CDR3 consists of 15 residues. Germline V gene lookup returns CDR1 ENHRY and CDR2 SYGVKD. The CDR3 DNA reads as TGTGCCACTCGAGAATCTAGCGGAAGCACAGATACGCAGTATTTT. This translates into CATRESSGSTDTQYF.

This chain joins TRBV6-1 and TRBJ2-3; 14 bases line up with TRBD2. The CDR3 contains 15 residues. The J segment lost 1 base and the V segment lost 8 bases, leaving 2 bases of the junction unmatched. Germline V gene sequence: CDR1 MNHNS, CDR2 SASEGT. DNA of the CDR3: TGTGCCAGCGAGACTAGCGGGGGGGGCACAGATACGCAGTATTTT. Protein sequence: CASETSGGGTDTQYF.

V is TRBV14 and J is TRBJ2-1; D perhaps matches TRBD1 (6 bases). V was pared by 0 bases and J by 1 base, with 13 bases between. CDR3 length equals 17 residues. Looked up from germline, CDR1 is SGHDN and CDR2 is FVKESK. The CDR3, as DNA: TGTGCCAGCAGCCAAGAGGGGGCGGGCCTTTCCTACAATGAGCAGTTCTTC. Translated: CASSQEGAGLSYNEQFF.

This chain links TRBV6-1 with TRBJ2-7; possibly TRBD1 for D (5 bases). The CDR3 is made up of 12 amino acids. Germline lookup yields CDR1 MNHNS and CDR2 SASEGT. The V end lost 11 bases, the J end lost 2 bases, and 13 bases lay between the germline ends. The CDR3 region is CAGQRGPYEQYF. The CDR3 DNA reads TGTGCCGGTCAAAGGGGCCCCTACGAGCAGTACTTC.

This clone was detected a few times. This chain links TRBV6-5 with TRBJ2-3, with 9 bases identical to TRBD2. Germline V gives CDR1 MNHEY, CDR2 SVGAGI. V lost 2 bases, J lost 7 bases, and 7 bases stayed unmatched. The CDR3 is made up of 15 amino acids. The CDR3 spells CASSYAGGSINTQYF. The CDR3 DNA follows: TGTGCCAGCAGTTACGCGGGAGGGTCAATAAATACGCAGTATTTT.

This chain connects TRBV7-8 to TRBJ2-5, with 10 bases identical to TRBD2. Trimming removed 5 bases from V and 7 bases from J; junction bases left unmatched: 16. The germline V gene has CDR1 SGHVS and CDR2 FQNEAQ. The CDR3 consists of 17 residues. The CDR3 DNA follows: TGTGCCAGCAGCCCCGAGCGGCGACTAGCGGGCCCCGGGACCCAGTACTTC. Protein product: CASSPERRLAGPGTQYF.

This rearrangement joins TRBV5-5 to TRBJ2-1, with 9 bases fitting TRBD2. V dropped 3 bases and J dropped 5; count of bases not matched to a gene: 9. There are 16 residues in the CDR3. The germline gives CDR1 SGHKS, CDR2 YYEKEE (reference sequence). CDR3: CASSWFSGSNNNEQFF. The DNA for the CDR3 is TGTGCCAGCAGCTGGTTTAGCGGGAGTAACAACAATGAGCAGTTCTTC. The full variable domain, with the rest looked up from reference TRBV5-5 and TRBJ2-1, is DAGVTQSPTHLIKTRGQQVTLRCSPISGHKSVSWYQQVLGQGPQFIFQYYEKEERGRGNFPDRFSARQFPNYSSELNVNALLLGDSALYLCASSWFSGSNNNEQFFGPGTRLTVL.

This chain connects TRBV7-6 to TRBJ1-5; tentative D call: TRBD1 (6 bases). The CDR3 sequence is 15 residues long. The germline V gene has CDR1 SGHVS and CDR2 FNYEAQ. Trimming stripped 0 bases from V and 6 bases from J, with 12 bases between. The CDR3 loop is CASSLAPGESQPQHF. The CDR3 region has the DNA TGTGCCAGCAGCTTAGCGCCAGGGGAGAGTCAGCCCCAGCATTTT.

The rearrangement uses TRBV11-1 and TRBJ1-1, with D possibly TRBD1 on 6 matching bases. The V gene lost 4 bases and the J gene lost 4 bases, with 13 bases spanning the gap. The germline V gene has CDR1 SGHAT and CDR2 FQDESV (reference sequence). The CDR3 has 14 amino acids. CDR3 in amino acids: CASSYPNRATEAFF. CDR3 nucleotides: TGTGCCAGCAGCTACCCCAACAGGGCCACTGAAGCTTTCTTT.

This chain connects TRBV5-1 to TRBJ2-1; possible D gene TRBD1, 6 bases. Trimming took off 3 bases at V and 1 base at J, with 11 bases between the two ends. Per germline, CDR1 SGHRS and CDR2 YFSETQ. This CDR3 spans 15 amino acids. In DNA form, the CDR3 reads TGCGCCAGCAGCTCAGGGGTAGCATCCTACAATGAGCAGTTCTTC. This sequence encodes CASSSGVASYNEQFF.

The chain recombines TRBV6-4 with TRBJ1-3; D possibly corresponds to TRBD1 (6 bases). Trimming took off 11 bases at V and 2 bases at J, with 34 bases between the two ends. Germline values: CDR1 MRHNA, CDR2 SNTAGT. The CDR3 spans 20 residues. The CDR3 DNA sequence: TGTGCCCTCTCTCGGGGGGGGGCAGGGGATTGGGCCGTAGCTGGAAACACCATATATTTT. Translating it yields CALSRGGAGDWAVAGNTIYF.

This rearrangement joins TRBV5-3 to TRBJ2-1; 9 nucleotides line up with TRBD2. TRBV5-3 is an ORF, with its function uncertain. V dropped 3 bases and J dropped 4; count of bases not matched to a gene: 11. The CDR3 has 17 amino acids. In nucleotides, the CDR3 is TGTGCCAGAAGCTGGGGGACAGCGGGAGGTTTATACAATGAGCAGTTCTTC. It specifies CARSWGTAGGLYNEQFF.

The rearrangement joins TRBV19 to TRBJ1-1, with TRBD1 matching over 7 bases. This CDR3 comprises 15 residues. V gave up 5 bases and J gave up 0 bases; unmatched junction bases: 6. Germline V gene sequence: CDR1 LNHDA, CDR2 SQIVND (reference sequence). The CDR3 DNA follows: TGTGCCAGTAGTTTCCAGGGACAGATGAACACTGAAGCTTTCTTT. As protein: CASSFQGQMNTEAFF.

This chain connects TRBV6-5 to TRBJ2-7, with TRBD1 matching 7 bases. V lost 5 bases, J lost 4 bases, and 8 bases stayed unmatched. CDR3 length: 14 amino acids. Per the germline V gene, CDR1 is MNHEY and CDR2 is SVGAGI. Here the CDR3 DNA reads TGTGCCAGCAGTCAAGGGGACAGCCCGTACGAGCAGTACTTC. This encodes CASSQGDSPYEQYF.

The rearrangement uses TRBV7-9 and TRBJ2-7; perhaps TRBD2 as D (6 bases). There are 13 residues in the CDR3. Germline loops: CDR1 SEHNR, CDR2 FQNEAQ (reference sequence). Trimming took off 1 base at V and 7 bases at J, with 11 bases between the two ends. The CDR3 DNA reads TGTGCCAGCAGCTTAGGTCTAGCGTCGGAGCAGTACTTC. This gives the protein CASSLGLASEQYF.